Listed below are T cell receptor beta chains from one sample, sequenced in a study of human T cells and chemical hapten exposure. TCRdb re-derived calls from the RACE reads in MiXCR, one entry per CDR3 protein. The sample has 180,000 or so distinct CDR3 sequences, 14% seen once. The specimen comprised whole blood, sampled in connection with sensitization to the hapten diphenylcyclopropenone (DPC). The receptors come from a woman in her twenties or thirties with alopecia areata. Some clones in this sample may be carry-over from other donors' samples. Each CDR3 is given with its conserved first and last residue. D genes are given only for firm matches. A row's size may be missing; if present it is once, few, many or a size class.

d_call: TRBD2; clone_size: .; v_call: TRBV20-1; j_call: TRBJ2-5; cdr3_nt: TGCAGTGCTAGAGAGGCGGGGGGGCTATATGGAGAGACCCAGTACTTC; cdr3_aa: CSAREAGGLYGETQYF
d_call: TRBD1; clone_size: .; v_call: TRBV9; j_call: TRBJ2-3; cdr3_nt: TGTGCCAGCAGCCCCCGACAGGGGCCCAACACAGATACGCAGTATTTT; cdr3_aa: CASSPRQGPNTDTQYF
d_call: TRBD2; clone_size: .; v_call: TRBV12-3/TRBV12-4; j_call: TRBJ2-7; cdr3_nt: TGTGCCAGCAGTCCCTCCCTCGCGGGGGGGCCCCGCGAGCAGTACTTC; cdr3_aa: CASSPSLAGGPREQYF
d_call: .; clone_size: few; v_call: TRBV12-5; j_call: TRBJ1-2; cdr3_nt: TGTGCTAGTGGTTTGGACACGCGGAATGGCTACACCTTC; cdr3_aa: CASGLDTRNGYTF
d_call: .; clone_size: few; v_call: TRBV5-1; j_call: TRBJ1-1; cdr3_nt: TGCGCCAGCAGCTTGTTTGGGGGCCACACCGGAGGCACTGAAGCTTTCTTT; cdr3_aa: CASSLFGGHTGGTEAFF
d_call: TRBD1; clone_size: many; v_call: TRBV6-7; j_call: TRBJ1-5; cdr3_nt: TGTGCCAGCAGTTTCGGAACTTCAGGGGGCCATCAGCCCCAGCATTTT; cdr3_aa: CASSFGTSGGHQPQHF
d_call: TRBD1; clone_size: few; v_call: TRBV6-5; j_call: TRBJ2-2; cdr3_nt: TGTGCCAGCAGTTCTAGGACAGGGAACACCGGGGAGCTGTTTTTT; cdr3_aa: CASSSRTGNTGELFF
d_call: .; clone_size: few; v_call: TRBV11-1; j_call: TRBJ2-7; cdr3_nt: TGTGCCAGTTCCCCACCTGGGTCCTACGAGCAGTACTTC; cdr3_aa: CASSPPGSYEQYF
d_call: .; clone_size: many; v_call: TRBV29-1; j_call: TRBJ1-1; cdr3_nt: TGCAGCGTCAATCCCGTAGACAGGCCCACTGAAGCTTTCTTT; cdr3_aa: CSVNPVDRPTEAFF
d_call: .; clone_size: few; v_call: TRBV24-1; j_call: TRBJ2-3; cdr3_nt: TGTGCCACCAGTGCCACCCGGGGGCTCGGGACAGATACGCAGTATTTT; cdr3_aa: CATSATRGLGTDTQYF
d_call: .; clone_size: few; v_call: TRBV28; j_call: TRBJ2-2; cdr3_nt: TGTGCCAGCAGTGCCCACCAGGGGGGCACCGCGAACACCGGGGAGCTGTTTTTT; cdr3_aa: CASSAHQGGTANTGELFF
d_call: .; clone_size: .; v_call: TRBV6-1; j_call: TRBJ2-5; cdr3_nt: TGTGCCAGCAGCCGTGCCCGGGACAAACGGCAGGAGACCCAGTACTTC; cdr3_aa: CASSRARDKRQETQYF
d_call: .; clone_size: few; v_call: TRBV9; j_call: TRBJ2-7; cdr3_nt: TGTGCCAGCAGCGTAGAGATGGGCTACGAGCAGTACTTC; cdr3_aa: CASSVEMGYEQYF
d_call: TRBD2; clone_size: many; v_call: TRBV7-2; j_call: TRBJ2-1; cdr3_nt: TGTGCCAGCAGCTTAACTAGCGGGAGGGCGAATGAGCAGTTCTTC; cdr3_aa: CASSLTSGRANEQFF
d_call: TRBD1; clone_size: .; v_call: TRBV28; j_call: TRBJ1-5; cdr3_nt: TGTGCCAGCAGTGACAGGGCGGATCAGCCCCAGCATTTT; cdr3_aa: CASSDRADQPQHF
d_call: TRBD2; clone_size: many; v_call: TRBV6-2/TRBV6-3; j_call: TRBJ2-5; cdr3_nt: TGTGCCAGCAGTAAGGGGAGCGGGGGTGCCACGGAGACCCAGTACTTC; cdr3_aa: CASSKGSGGATETQYF
d_call: .; clone_size: many; v_call: TRBV28; j_call: TRBJ1-5; cdr3_nt: TGTGCCAGCAGACCGACCTCGACCAATAATCAGCCCCAGCATTTT; cdr3_aa: CASRPTSTNNQPQHF
d_call: .; clone_size: few; v_call: TRBV18; j_call: TRBJ1-5; cdr3_nt: TGTGCCAGCTCCCCGGGGGGTGTTGAGCCCCAGCATTTT; cdr3_aa: CASSPGGVEPQHF
d_call: .; clone_size: .; v_call: TRBV5-4; j_call: TRBJ1-2; cdr3_nt: TGTGCCAGCAGCTTGGGGGACCGACCTAACTATGGCTACACCTTC; cdr3_aa: CASSLGDRPNYGYTF
d_call: TRBD1; clone_size: few; v_call: TRBV9; j_call: TRBJ2-7; cdr3_nt: TGTGCCAGCAGCGTCGGACAGGGTAACTCCTACGAGCAGTACTTC; cdr3_aa: CASSVGQGNSYEQYF
d_call: .; clone_size: .; v_call: TRBV4-2; j_call: TRBJ2-1; cdr3_nt: TGTGCCAGCAGCCCTACAGCGTCCTACAATGAGCAGTTCTTC; cdr3_aa: CASSPTASYNEQFF
d_call: TRBD1; clone_size: .; v_call: TRBV3-1; j_call: TRBJ2-3; cdr3_nt: TGTGCCAGCAGCTCAGGGGGTCCTAGCACAGATACGCAGTATTTT; cdr3_aa: CASSSGGPSTDTQYF
d_call: .; clone_size: .; v_call: TRBV10-3; j_call: TRBJ2-5; cdr3_nt: TGTGCCATCCGCGGGGAGCAAGAGACCCAGTACTTC; cdr3_aa: CAIRGEQETQYF
d_call: TRBD2; clone_size: many; v_call: TRBV28; j_call: TRBJ2-3; cdr3_nt: TGTGCCAGCAAGCTAGCGGGGGGAAGCACAGATACGCAGTATTTT; cdr3_aa: CASKLAGGSTDTQYF
d_call: .; clone_size: many; v_call: TRBV29-1; j_call: TRBJ1-2; cdr3_nt: TGCAGCGCCGAAGAGGGGGACATCTACACCTTC; cdr3_aa: CSAEEGDIYTF
d_call: .; clone_size: few; v_call: TRBV11-2; j_call: TRBJ2-6; cdr3_nt: TGTGCCAGCAGCTTAGTTTCCGGAGGGGCCAACGTCCTGACTTTC; cdr3_aa: CASSLVSGGANVLTF
d_call: TRBD2; clone_size: many; v_call: TRBV27; j_call: TRBJ2-7; cdr3_nt: TGTGCCAGCAGTCCCATTCTTGCGGGAGGGTTTAGCTACGAGCAGTACTTC; cdr3_aa: CASSPILAGGFSYEQYF
d_call: .; clone_size: few; v_call: TRBV6-2/TRBV6-3; j_call: TRBJ1-2; cdr3_nt: TGTGCCAGCAGAACCCCAGGGTCCCACTATGGCTACACCTTC; cdr3_aa: CASRTPGSHYGYTF
d_call: .; clone_size: few; v_call: TRBV20-1; j_call: TRBJ1-5; cdr3_nt: TGCAGTGCTAGAGAAGGGTTTCAGCCCCAGCATTTT; cdr3_aa: CSAREGFQPQHF
d_call: .; clone_size: few; v_call: TRBV3-1; j_call: TRBJ1-2; cdr3_nt: TGTGCCAGCAGCCCGGACAGCTTCTATGGCTACACCTTC; cdr3_aa: CASSPDSFYGYTF
d_call: .; clone_size: .; v_call: TRBV7-2; j_call: TRBJ2-1; cdr3_nt: TGTGCCAGCAGTTCTCTGGCAGGTCTGCAGTTCTTC; cdr3_aa: CASSSLAGLQFF
d_call: TRBD2; clone_size: .; v_call: TRBV5-4; j_call: TRBJ2-1; cdr3_nt: TGTGCCAGCAGCTCGGGACTAGCGGGAAATGAGCAGTTCTTC; cdr3_aa: CASSSGLAGNEQFF
d_call: TRBD2; clone_size: .; v_call: TRBV2; j_call: TRBJ2-2; cdr3_nt: TGTGCCAGCGCACTAGCGGGAGTCACCAACACCGGGGAGCTGTTTTTT; cdr3_aa: CASALAGVTNTGELFF
d_call: .; clone_size: .; v_call: TRBV6-1; j_call: TRBJ2-5; cdr3_nt: TGTGCCAGCCTCCGGACAGCCCAAGAGACCCAGTACTTC; cdr3_aa: CASLRTAQETQYF
d_call: .; clone_size: few; v_call: TRBV12-3/TRBV12-4; j_call: TRBJ1-1; cdr3_nt: TGTGCCAGCCGTCCCGGGACGTCGGTTAGTGAAGCTTTCTTT; cdr3_aa: CASRPGTSVSEAFF
d_call: .; clone_size: few; v_call: TRBV30; j_call: TRBJ2-1; cdr3_nt: TGTGCCTGGAGTGTCGGCAGACGGAATGATGAGCAGTTCTTC; cdr3_aa: CAWSVGRRNDEQFF
d_call: .; clone_size: few; v_call: TRBV2; j_call: TRBJ1-5; cdr3_nt: TGTGCCAGCGGGGGTAGGTCGGGGCGATCGATGGATCAGCCCCAGCATTTT; cdr3_aa: CASGGRSGRSMDQPQHF
d_call: .; clone_size: few; v_call: TRBV20-1; j_call: TRBJ2-1; cdr3_nt: TGCAGTGCTAGAGGAGGACCAAGCTCCTACAATGAGCAGTTCTTC; cdr3_aa: CSARGGPSSYNEQFF
d_call: TRBD1; clone_size: .; v_call: TRBV20-1; j_call: TRBJ2-6; cdr3_nt: TGCAGTGCTAGAGATAGACAGGGGGCCTCTGGGACCAACGTCCTGACTTTC; cdr3_aa: CSARDRQGASGTNVLTF
d_call: TRBD1; clone_size: many; v_call: TRBV7-2; j_call: TRBJ1-5; cdr3_nt: TGTGCCAGCAAGGGGGCAGGCAATCAGCCCCAGCATTTT; cdr3_aa: CASKGAGNQPQHF
d_call: TRBD2; clone_size: .; v_call: TRBV28; j_call: TRBJ2-2; cdr3_nt: TGTGCCAGCAGGACCGGGACTAGCCCGAACACCGGGGAGCTGTTTTTT; cdr3_aa: CASRTGTSPNTGELFF